A selection of T cell receptor beta chains follows, all from one sample in a study of blood T cell repertoires in COVID-19. The table came from immunoSEQ multiplex PCR; TCRdb's copy has only in-frame clones and leaves some out. The sample lists fewer than 200,000 clones, about 90% occurring once. The specimen sequenced was peripheral blood. Every receptor here comes from a man younger than 40 with COVID-19, enrolled during active disease. Each CDR3 is given with its conserved first and last residue. The D gene is left open where the match is weak. Rows give clone size only sometimes, using once, few, many, or a class for an expanded clone.

d_call	clone_size	j_call	v_call	cdr3_aa	cdr3_nt
TRBD1	NA	TRBJ2-1	TRBV19	CASSIGDRGQNEQFF	TGTGCCAGTAGTATAGGGGACAGGGGGCAAAATGAGCAGTTCTTC
NA	NA	TRBJ1-5	TRBV7-2	CASSLGGGRDQPQHF	TGTGCCAGCAGCTTAGGGGGTGGGAGAGATCAGCCCCAGCATTTT
TRBD2	NA	TRBJ2-3	TRBV5-4	CASSTGLAGPLTDTQYF	TGTGCCAGCAGCACCGGACTAGCGGGTCCGCTCACAGATACGCAGTATTTT
NA	NA	TRBJ2-2	TRBV12-3/TRBV12-4	CASGGALTGELFF	TGTGCCAGCGGGGGCGCGTTAACCGGGGAGCTGTTTTTT
NA	NA	TRBJ1-5	TRBV2	CASSDERNQPQHF	TGTGCCAGCAGTGACGAGCGCAATCAGCCCCAGCATTTT
NA	NA	TRBJ2-3	TRBV12-3/TRBV12-4	CASSIRGIYTQYF	TGTGCCAGCAGTATAAGGGGAATATATACGCAGTATTTT
NA	NA	TRBJ1-3	TRBV15	CATSTQGGNTIYF	TGTGCCACCAGCACACAGGGAGGAAACACCATATATTTT
NA	NA	TRBJ1-5	TRBV6-6	CASSYSWGPNQPQHF	TGTGCCAGCAGTTACTCCTGGGGGCCCAATCAGCCCCAGCATTTT
TRBD1	NA	TRBJ2-7	TRBV18	CASSPVPGGEQYF	TGTGCCAGCTCACCGGTCCCAGGGGGCGAGCAGTACTTC
NA	NA	TRBJ2-2	TRBV5-8	CASSSTDTGELFF	TGTGCCAGCAGCTCTACGGACACCGGGGAGCTGTTTTTT
NA	NA	TRBJ1-1	TRBV13	CASSFSVNTEAFF	TGTGCCAGCAGCTTCTCGGTGAACACTGAAGCTTTCTTT
TRBD1	NA	TRBJ1-2	TRBV27	CASSSGTGVGGGYTF	TGTGCCAGCAGTTCAGGGACAGGGGTTGGGGGTGGCTACACCTTC
TRBD1	NA	TRBJ2-7	TRBV18	CASSLRQGALYEQYF	TGTGCCAGCTCACTAAGACAGGGGGCGTTGTACGAGCAGTACTTC
TRBD2	NA	TRBJ2-7	TRBV10-1	CASSGPETSGRAVEQYF	TGCGCCAGCAGTGGACCTGAAACTAGCGGGAGGGCCGTCGAGCAGTACTTC
NA	NA	TRBJ2-3	TRBV9	CASSVGGTDTQYF	TGTGCCAGCAGCGTAGGAGGTACAGATACGCAGTATTTT
TRBD1	once	TRBJ2-4	TRBV11-3	CASSLQGAGAKNIQYF	TGTGCCAGCAGCTTACAGGGGGCAGGGGCCAAAAACATTCAGTACTTC
NA	NA	TRBJ1-4	TRBV6-5	CASKTDSNNEKLFF	TGTGCCAGCAAAACGGACAGTAATAATGAAAAACTGTTTTTT
TRBD2	NA	TRBJ2-1	TRBV7-2	CASSLSTSGNEQFF	TGTGCCAGCAGCTTGAGTACTAGCGGCAATGAGCAGTTCTTC
NA	NA	TRBJ2-1	TRBV5-1	CASSLAREVGDEQFF	TGCGCCAGCAGCTTGGCCAGGGAGGTTGGCGATGAGCAGTTCTTC
TRBD1	NA	TRBJ2-7	TRBV6-5	CASSSIPGQGTYEQYF	TGTGCCAGCAGTTCAATACCGGGACAGGGCACCTACGAGCAGTACTTC
NA	NA	TRBJ1-1	TRBV7-6	CASSLATGTLMAEAFF	TGTGCCAGCAGCTTAGCTACGGGGACTCTTATGGCTGAAGCTTTCTTT
NA	NA	TRBJ1-4	TRBV9	CASSTTGSNEKLFF	TGTGCCAGCAGCACGACAGGATCCAATGAAAAACTGTTTTTT
NA	NA	TRBJ2-5	TRBV7-2	CASSMGHQQETQYF	TGTGCCAGCAGCATGGGACACCAACAAGAGACCCAGTACTTC